The 4 T cell receptor beta chains reported below all come from one sample, sequenced in a study of blood T cell repertoires in COVID-19. Libraries were prepared by immunoSEQ multiplex PCR; TCRdb keeps only in-frame clonotypes and omits some of them. The sample records tens of thousands of clones, around 80% being singletons. Source material: peripheral blood. The receptors shown here come from a human donor in a cohort sampled during active COVID-19.

This clone was seen a handful of times. The rearrangement joins TRBV28 to TRBJ2-7; D is unresolved. CDR1 is MDHEN, CDR2 SYDVKM, per germline. The V gene lost 4 bases and the J gene lost 4 bases, with 5 bases spanning the gap. The CDR3 is 11 residues long. CDR3 in DNA: TGTGCCAGCAGTTCCGAGTACGAGCAGTACTTC. Translation: CASSSEYEQYF.

This chain joins TRBV19 and TRBJ1-1, with no clear D. The CDR3 length is 14 residues. CDR1 and CDR2 (germline): LNHDA, SQIVND (reference sequence). Trimming removed 1 base at V and 3 bases at J, with 9 bases between. The DNA of the CDR3 is TGTGCCAGTAGTATAGGGACTCTTTACACTGAAGCTTTCTTT. Encoded protein: CASSIGTLYTEAFF.

This chain uses TRBV27 with TRBJ1-5; perhaps TRBD1 as D (5 bases). CDR3 length: 13 amino acids. V shed 6 bases and J shed 6 bases, with 12 bases lying between them. Germline V gene lookup returns CDR1 MNHEY and CDR2 SMNVEV (reference sequence). The CDR3 is CASSGQAGQPQHF. Here the CDR3 DNA reads TGTGCCAGCAGCGGACAAGCTGGTCAGCCCCAGCATTTT.

The chain employs TRBV13 and TRBJ2-2; D unclear. Germline V gene sequence: CDR1 PRHDT, CDR2 FYEKMQ (reference sequence). With 5 bases removed from V and 0 bases from J, the gap between germline ends came to 13 bases. The CDR3 sequence is 16 residues long. Written as DNA, the CDR3 is TGTGCCAGCAGCACCCTTCCACGGTCGAACACCGGGGAGCTGTTTTTT. The encoded protein is CASSTLPRSNTGELFF.